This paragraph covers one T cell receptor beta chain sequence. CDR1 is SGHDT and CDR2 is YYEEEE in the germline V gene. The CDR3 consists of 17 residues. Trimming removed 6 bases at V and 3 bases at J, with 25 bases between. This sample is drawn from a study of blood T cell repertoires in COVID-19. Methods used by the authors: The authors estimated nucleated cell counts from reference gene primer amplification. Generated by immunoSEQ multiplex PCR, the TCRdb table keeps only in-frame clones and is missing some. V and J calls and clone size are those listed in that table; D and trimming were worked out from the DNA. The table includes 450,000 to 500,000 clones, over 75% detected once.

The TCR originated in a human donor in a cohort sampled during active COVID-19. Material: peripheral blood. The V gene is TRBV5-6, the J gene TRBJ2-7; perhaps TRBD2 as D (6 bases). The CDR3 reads CASTFGDSRAVNYEQYF. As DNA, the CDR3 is TGTGCCAGCACCTTCGGGGACTCTCGGGCGGTTAACTACGAGCAGTACTTC.